The entry below describes one T cell receptor beta chain. Antigen: not known. The sample is drawn from a study of T cell responses to AZD1222 COVID-19 vaccine. The study's findings and limits: Spike was spanned by vaccine-associated CD4 TCRs, with dominance at 160-218 and 743-854. Just six AZD1222 recipients were seropositive at baseline.

Germline loops: CDR1 SGHDT, CDR2 YYEEEE. V was pared by 1 base and J by 3 bases, with 2 bases between. This CDR3 comprises 12 residues. The assay was immunoSEQ multiplex PCR, and TCRdb's table has in-frame clones only and misses some. The sample contains 130,000 or so clones, 75% to 95% of which appear only once. The rearrangement links TRBV5-6 to TRBJ1-5; no definite D call. The TCR was taken from an adult in good health. Sequencing was performed on peripheral blood, taken on day 0 of AZD1222 vaccination. Written as DNA, the CDR3 is TGTGCCAGCAGCTTGAACAATCAGCCCCAGCATTTT. Amino acid sequence: CASSLNNQPQHF.